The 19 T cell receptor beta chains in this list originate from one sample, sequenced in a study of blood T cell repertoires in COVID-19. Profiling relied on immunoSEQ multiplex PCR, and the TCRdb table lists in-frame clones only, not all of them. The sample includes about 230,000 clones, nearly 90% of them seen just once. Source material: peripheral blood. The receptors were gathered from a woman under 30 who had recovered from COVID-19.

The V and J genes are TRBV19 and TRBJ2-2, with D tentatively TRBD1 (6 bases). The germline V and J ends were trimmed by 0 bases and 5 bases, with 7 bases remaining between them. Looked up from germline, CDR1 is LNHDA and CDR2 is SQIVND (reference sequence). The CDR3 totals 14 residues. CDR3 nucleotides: TGTGCCAGTAGTATAGAAGGGGGAACCGGGGAGCTGTTTTTT. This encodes CASSIEGGTGELFF.

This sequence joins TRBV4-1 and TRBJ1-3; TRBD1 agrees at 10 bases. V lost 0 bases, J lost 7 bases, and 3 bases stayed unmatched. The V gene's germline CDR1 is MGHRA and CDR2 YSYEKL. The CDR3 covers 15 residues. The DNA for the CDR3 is TGCGCCAGCAGCCAAGACCGGACAGGGGGGAACACCATATATTTT. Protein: CASSQDRTGGNTIYF.

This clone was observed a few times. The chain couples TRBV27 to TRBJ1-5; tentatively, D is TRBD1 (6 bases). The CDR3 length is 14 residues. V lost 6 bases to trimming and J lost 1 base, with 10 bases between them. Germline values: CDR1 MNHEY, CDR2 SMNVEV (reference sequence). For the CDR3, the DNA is TGTGCCAGCAGACAGGGTATGAGCAATCAGCCCCAGCATTTT. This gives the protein CASRQGMSNQPQHF.

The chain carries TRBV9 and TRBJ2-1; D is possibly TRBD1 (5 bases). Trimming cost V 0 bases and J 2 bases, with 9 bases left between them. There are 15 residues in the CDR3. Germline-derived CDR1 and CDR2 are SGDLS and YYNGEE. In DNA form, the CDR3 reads TGTGCCAGCAGCGTAGCTACAGGACCCTACAATGAGCAGTTCTTC. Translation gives CASSVATGPYNEQFF.

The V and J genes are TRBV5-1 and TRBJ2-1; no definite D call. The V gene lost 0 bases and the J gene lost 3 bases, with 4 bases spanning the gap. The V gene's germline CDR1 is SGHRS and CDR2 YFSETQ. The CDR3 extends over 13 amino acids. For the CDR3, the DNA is TGCGCCAGCAGCTTGGAGCTCTACAATGAGCAGTTCTTC. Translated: CASSLELYNEQFF.

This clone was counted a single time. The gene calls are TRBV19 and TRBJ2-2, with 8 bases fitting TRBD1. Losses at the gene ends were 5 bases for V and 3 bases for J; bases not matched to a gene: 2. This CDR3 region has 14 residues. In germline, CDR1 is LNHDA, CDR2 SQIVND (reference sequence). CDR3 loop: CASSPGGYTGELFF. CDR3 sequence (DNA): TGTGCCAGTAGTCCAGGGGGCTACACCGGGGAGCTGTTTTTT.

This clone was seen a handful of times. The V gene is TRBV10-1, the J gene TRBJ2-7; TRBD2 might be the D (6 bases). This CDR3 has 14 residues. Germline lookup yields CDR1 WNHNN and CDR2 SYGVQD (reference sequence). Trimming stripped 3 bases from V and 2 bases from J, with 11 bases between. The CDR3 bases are TGCGCCAGCAGTGAATTCGGGAGAGCCTACGAGCAGTACTTC. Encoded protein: CASSEFGRAYEQYF.

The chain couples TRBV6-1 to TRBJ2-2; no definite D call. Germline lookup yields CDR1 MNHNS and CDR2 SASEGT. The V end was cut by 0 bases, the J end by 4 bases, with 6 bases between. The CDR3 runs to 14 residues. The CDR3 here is CASSEAGLTGELFF. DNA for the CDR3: TGTGCCAGCAGTGAAGCGGGCCTCACCGGGGAGCTGTTTTTT.

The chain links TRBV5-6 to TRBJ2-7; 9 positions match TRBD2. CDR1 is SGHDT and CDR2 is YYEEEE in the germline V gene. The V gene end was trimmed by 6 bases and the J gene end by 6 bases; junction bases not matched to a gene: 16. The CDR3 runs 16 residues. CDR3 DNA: TGTGCCAGCACCTTAGGGCTAGCGGGATTTAAACGCGAGCAGTACTTC. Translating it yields CASTLGLAGFKREQYF.

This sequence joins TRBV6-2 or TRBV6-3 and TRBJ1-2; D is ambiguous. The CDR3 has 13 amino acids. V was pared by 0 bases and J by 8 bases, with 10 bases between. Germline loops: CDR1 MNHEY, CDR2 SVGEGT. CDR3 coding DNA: TGTGCCAGCAGTTACTCGACGGAGTGGGGCTACACCTTC. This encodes CASSYSTEWGYTF.

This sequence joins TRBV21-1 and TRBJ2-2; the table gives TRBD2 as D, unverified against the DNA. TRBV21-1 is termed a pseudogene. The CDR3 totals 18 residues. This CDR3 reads CASSKGASGRVDTGELFF. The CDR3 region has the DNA TGTGCCAGCAGCAAAGGGGCTAGCGGGAGGGTGGACACCGGGGAGCTGTTTTTT.

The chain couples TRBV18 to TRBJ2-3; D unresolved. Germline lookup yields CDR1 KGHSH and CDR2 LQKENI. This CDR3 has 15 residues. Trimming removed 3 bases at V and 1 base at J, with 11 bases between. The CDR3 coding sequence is TGTGCCAGCTCACCCGGGTTTGTCGGCACAGATACGCAGTATTTT. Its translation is CASSPGFVGTDTQYF.

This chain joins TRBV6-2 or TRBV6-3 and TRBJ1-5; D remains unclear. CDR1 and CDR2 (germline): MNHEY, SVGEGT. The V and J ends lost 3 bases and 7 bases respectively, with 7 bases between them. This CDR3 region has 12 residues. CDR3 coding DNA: TGTGCCAGCAGTTATAATTCGCAGCCCCAGCATTTT. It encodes CASSYNSQPQHF.

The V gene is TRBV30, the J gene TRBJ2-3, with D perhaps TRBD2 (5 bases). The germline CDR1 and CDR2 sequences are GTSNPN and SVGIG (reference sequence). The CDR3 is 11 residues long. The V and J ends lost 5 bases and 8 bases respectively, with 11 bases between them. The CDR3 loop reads CAWSAEVTQYF. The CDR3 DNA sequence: TGTGCCTGGTCCGCGGAGGTTACGCAGTATTTT.

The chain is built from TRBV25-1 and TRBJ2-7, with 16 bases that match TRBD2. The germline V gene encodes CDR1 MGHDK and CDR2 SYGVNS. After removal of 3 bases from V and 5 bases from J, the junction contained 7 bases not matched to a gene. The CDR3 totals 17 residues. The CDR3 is CASSDPGTSGRGNEQYF. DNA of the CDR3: TGTGCCAGCAGTGACCCAGGGACTAGCGGGAGGGGGAACGAGCAGTACTTC.

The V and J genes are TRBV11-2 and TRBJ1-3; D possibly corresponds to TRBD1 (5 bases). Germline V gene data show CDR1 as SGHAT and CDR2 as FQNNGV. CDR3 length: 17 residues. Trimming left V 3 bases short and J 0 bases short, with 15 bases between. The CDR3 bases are TGTGCCAGCAGCTTTCTGGCGAACAGGTTCTCTGGAAACACCATATATTTT. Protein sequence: CASSFLANRFSGNTIYF.

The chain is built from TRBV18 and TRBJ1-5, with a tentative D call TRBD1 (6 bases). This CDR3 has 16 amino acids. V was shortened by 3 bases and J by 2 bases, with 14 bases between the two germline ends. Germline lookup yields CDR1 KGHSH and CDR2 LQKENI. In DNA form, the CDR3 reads TGTGCCAGCTCACCGGGGGGGGCGTCGGGCAATCAGCCCCAGCATTTT. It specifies CASSPGGASGNQPQHF. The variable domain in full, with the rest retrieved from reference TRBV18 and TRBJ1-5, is NAGVMQNPRHLVRRRGQEARLRCSPMKGHSHVYWYRQLPEEGLKFMVYLQKENIIDESGMPKERFSAEFPKEGPSILRIQQVVRGDSAAYFCASSPGGASGNQPQHFGDGTRLSIL.

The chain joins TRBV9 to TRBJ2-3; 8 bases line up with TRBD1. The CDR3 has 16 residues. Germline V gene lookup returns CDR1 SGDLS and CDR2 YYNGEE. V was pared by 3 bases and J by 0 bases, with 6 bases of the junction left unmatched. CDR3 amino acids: CASSATGDASTDTQYF. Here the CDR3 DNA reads TGTGCCAGCAGCGCGACAGGGGATGCTAGCACAGATACGCAGTATTTT.

The CDR3 coding sequence is TGTGCCAGCGTCTTGCGGGAGCCCGGGGAGCTGTTTTTT. Translation: CASVLREPGELFF. The chain is built from TRBV6-6 and TRBJ2-2, with 7 bases identical to TRBD2. There are 13 residues in the CDR3. Germline V gene data show CDR1 as MNHNY and CDR2 as SVGAGI (reference sequence). The V segment lost 8 bases and the J segment 6 bases; nucleotides outside the gene matches: 6.